One and the same sample provided the 32 T cell receptor beta chains below, sequenced in a study of shared clonotypes between healthy human individuals. Terminally differentiated effector memory CD45RA+ cells were excluded from the naive CD8 cells, which were CD45RO-negative and positively selected for CCR7. TCRdb's copy holds only in-frame clones and misses some; the assay was immunoSEQ multiplex PCR. The table lists about 580,000 clones, roughly 98% of them singletons, with 0.3% in the top ten. The sequenced sample consisted of naive CD8+ T cells sorted from blood. The receptors were sampled from a man aged 25 to 40 in good health.

This clone showed up just once. CDR3 amino acids: CASSLATRGNTEAFF. The CDR3 bases are TGTGCCAGCAGCTTAGCGACGAGGGGGAACACTGAAGCTTTCTTT. The chain employs TRBV7-2 and TRBJ1-1; D is possibly TRBD1 (5 bases). The V gene lost 0 bases and the J gene lost 1 base, with 9 bases spanning the gap. The CDR3 totals 15 residues. Germline-derived CDR1 and CDR2 are SGHTA and FQGNSA.

The chain is built from TRBV7-9 and TRBJ2-3; possible D gene TRBD1, 6 bases. Trimming removed 2 bases at V and 2 bases at J, with 23 bases between. This CDR3 region has 19 residues. CDR1 and CDR2 from the germline V gene are SEHNR and FQNEAQ (reference sequence). CDR3 bases: TGTGCCAGCAGCTTAATTGACCGAAAGTCCCAGGGGAACACAGATACGCAGTATTTT. Translating it yields CASSLIDRKSQGNTDTQYF. Full variable domain (missing parts from reference TRBV7-9 and TRBJ2-3): DTGVSQNPRHKITKRGQNVTFRCDPISEHNRLYWYRQTLGQGPEFLTYFQNEAQLEKSRLLSDRFSAERPKGSFSTLEIQRTEQGDSAMYLCASSLIDRKSQGNTDTQYFGPGTRLTVL.

The chain employs TRBV9 and TRBJ2-5; D is unclear. The CDR3 has 14 amino acids. CDR1 is SGDLS, CDR2 YYNGEE, per germline. The ends were cut back, 3 bases at V and 2 bases at J, with 11 bases in the middle. The chain's CDR3 is CASSAAWDQETQYF. CDR3 nucleotide sequence: TGTGCCAGCAGCGCCGCGTGGGATCAAGAGACCCAGTACTTC.

This sequence joins TRBV7-8 and TRBJ2-5; 7 nucleotides align to TRBD2. The V gene end was trimmed by 5 bases and the J gene end by 4 bases; junction bases not matched to a gene: 7. This CDR3 region has 14 residues. CDR1 is SGHVS and CDR2 is FQNEAQ in the germline V gene. The CDR3 protein is CASSPGEGAETQYF. CDR3 DNA: TGTGCCAGCAGCCCCGGGGAGGGAGCAGAGACCCAGTACTTC.

CDR3 protein: CASSQERTSAYNEQFF. CDR3 nucleotides: TGCGCCAGCAGCCAAGAGAGGACTAGCGCTTACAATGAGCAGTTCTTC. V gene TRBV4-3 combines with J gene TRBJ2-1; 9 nucleotides match TRBD2. V gave up 0 bases and J gave up 4 bases; unmatched junction bases: 4. The CDR3 loop spans 16 amino acids. The germline CDR1 and CDR2 sequences are LGHNA and YSLEER.

The chain carries TRBV27 and TRBJ1-2; 9 bases fit TRBD1. Germline values: CDR1 MNHEY, CDR2 SMNVEV (reference sequence). The CDR3 totals 14 residues. V gave up 3 bases and J gave up 5 bases; unmatched junction bases: 4. CDR3 in DNA: TGTGCCAGCAGTTTGACAGGGGGGAAGTATGGCTACACCTTC. It specifies CASSLTGGKYGYTF.

This chain links TRBV7-8 with TRBJ2-7, with 8 bases fitting TRBD1. The CDR3 totals 12 residues. Germline CDR1 reads SGHVS; CDR2 reads FQNEAQ. The junction had 4 bases not matched to a gene; V was cut back by 3 bases and J by 9 bases. The CDR3 DNA reads as TGTGCCAGCAGCTTGACAGGGGATGGGCAGTACTTC. Its translation: CASSLTGDGQYF.

Points on this clone: Other DNA variants within this sample encode the same CDR3. The chain couples TRBV5-1 to TRBJ2-7; D gene ambiguous. The CDR3 extends over 13 amino acids. The germline V gene has CDR1 SGHRS and CDR2 YFSETQ. V gave up 1 base and J gave up 2 bases, with 7 bases separating them. CDR3 residues: CASSLQSPYEQYF. The CDR3 DNA reads TGCGCCAGCAGCTTGCAGAGCCCCTACGAGCAGTACTTC.

The rearrangement links TRBV19 to TRBJ2-2, with D unresolved. The CDR3 loop spans 13 amino acids. The germline V and J ends were trimmed by 3 bases and 4 bases, with 6 bases remaining between them. CDR1 LNHDA and CDR2 SQIVND come from the germline V gene (reference sequence). CDR3 amino acids: CASSMAFTGELFF. CDR3 DNA: TGTGCCAGTAGTATGGCATTCACCGGGGAGCTGTTTTTT. Looking up the rest from reference TRBV19 and TRBJ2-2 gives the full variable domain: DGGITQSPKYLFRKEGQNVTLSCEQNLNHDAMYWYRQDPGQGLRLIYYSQIVNDFQKGDIAEGYSVSREKKESFPLTVTSAQKNPTAFYLCASSMAFTGELFFGEGSRLTVL.

The V and J genes are TRBV4-1 and TRBJ2-7; 10 bases match TRBD2. Trimming took 6 bases from V and 2 from J; bases not matched to a gene: 4. The germline V gene has CDR1 MGHRA and CDR2 YSYEKL. This CDR3 spans 14 amino acids. This CDR3 reads CASSGAGGPYEQYF. DNA of the CDR3: TGCGCCAGCAGTGGAGCGGGAGGGCCCTACGAGCAGTACTTC.

V usage is TRBV5-8 and J usage is TRBJ1-2; 9 bases are shared with TRBD1. This CDR3 has 13 residues. The J segment lost 5 bases and the V segment lost 4 bases, leaving 3 bases of the junction unmatched. The germline CDR1 and CDR2 sequences are SGHTS and YDEGEE. The CDR3 is CASSIGTGYGYTF. CDR3 in DNA: TGTGCCAGCAGCATAGGGACAGGGTATGGCTACACCTTC.

The gene calls are TRBV7-9 and TRBJ2-4, with TRBD2 matching over 7 bases. The V and J ends lost 3 bases and 1 base, in that order; junction bases with no gene match: 6. The germline V gene encodes CDR1 SEHNR and CDR2 FQNEAQ (reference sequence). This CDR3 is 16 amino acids long. The CDR3 nucleotides read TGTGCCAGCAGCTTGACTAGCAGGGAGGCCAAAAACATTCAGTACTTC. Amino acids: CASSLTSREAKNIQYF.

This chain joins TRBV7-9 and TRBJ2-7, with 8 bases that match TRBD2. Losses at the gene ends were 5 bases for V and 0 bases for J; bases not matched to a gene: 3. This CDR3 region has 14 residues. Germline-derived CDR1 and CDR2 are SEHNR and FQNEAQ (reference sequence). CDR3 in DNA: TGTGCCAGCAGCCATAGCGGGACCTCCTACGAGCAGTACTTC. Its translation: CASSHSGTSYEQYF.

The chain links TRBV6-1 to TRBJ2-1; a possible D gene is TRBD2 (6 bases). CDR3 size: 12 residues. Trimming cost V 4 bases and J 15 bases, with 16 bases left between them. Germline V CDR1 and CDR2: MNHNS, SASEGT. The CDR3 bases are TGTGCCAGCAGTGCGACCGGGACTTTGCTGTTCTTC. Protein sequence: CASSATGTLLFF.

The chain uses TRBV9 and TRBJ2-5; D is perhaps TRBD2 (6 bases). Trimming removed 4 bases at V and 2 bases at J, with 15 bases between. This CDR3 has 15 amino acids. Germline V gene sequence: CDR1 SGDLS, CDR2 YYNGEE. The CDR3 nucleotides read TGTGCCAGCAGCACAAAAGGACTACCACAAGAGACCCAGTACTTC. It encodes CASSTKGLPQETQYF.

The CDR3 sequence is CSAGADRGYEQYF. In nucleotides, the CDR3 is TGCAGCGCTGGGGCGGACAGGGGCTACGAGCAGTACTTC. This sequence joins TRBV29-1 and TRBJ2-7; 9 bases line up with TRBD1. In germline, CDR1 is SQVTM, CDR2 ANQGSEA. V lost 7 bases to trimming and J lost 3 bases; unmatched junction nucleotides: 7. The CDR3 is made up of 13 amino acids.

The chain carries TRBV10-3 and TRBJ2-2, with 8 bases aligning to TRBD1. CDR1 is ENHRY and CDR2 is SYGVKD in the germline V gene. J gave up 4 bases and V 8 bases, and 3 bases lay outside the gene matches. This CDR3 region has 13 residues. The CDR3 loop is CAIQGAGTGELFF. The CDR3 DNA reads TGTGCCATCCAGGGGGCGGGCACCGGGGAGCTGTTTTTT.

V and J are TRBV6-5 and TRBJ2-3; D not resolved. The CDR3 is 14 residues long. Germline CDR1 MNHEY, CDR2 SVGAGI. Trimming stripped 8 bases from V and 3 bases from J, with 15 bases between. The CDR3 loop reads CASHPRDRTDTQYF. The CDR3 bases are TGTGCCAGCCATCCTAGAGACCGGACAGATACGCAGTATTTT.

The chain has TRBV6-5 and TRBJ1-2; D remains unclear. CDR1 and CDR2 from the germline V gene are MNHEY and SVGAGI. V shed 7 bases and J shed 2 bases, with 14 bases lying between them. The CDR3 has 14 amino acids. The CDR3: CASTYAGFNYGYTF. CDR3 DNA sequence: TGTGCCAGCACCTACGCGGGATTCAACTATGGCTACACCTTC.

V usage is TRBV7-9 and J usage is TRBJ2-3; a weak D match, TRBD1 (7 bases). The CDR3 extends over 15 amino acids. CDR1 is SEHNR, CDR2 FQNEAQ, per germline (reference sequence). The germline V and J ends were trimmed by 7 bases and 2 bases, with 16 bases remaining between them. In DNA form, the CDR3 reads TGTGCCAGCACCCCCCAGGGGGGCGCCACAGATACGCAGTATTTT. Its translation: CASTPQGGATDTQYF. The whole variable domain, filled in from reference TRBV7-9 and TRBJ2-3, reads DTGVSQNPRHKITKRGQNVTFRCDPISEHNRLYWYRQTLGQGPEFLTYFQNEAQLEKSRLLSDRFSAERPKGSFSTLEIQRTEQGDSAMYLCASTPQGGATDTQYFGPGTRLTVL.

The chain carries TRBV20-1 and TRBJ2-7; D gene ambiguous. Germline V lookup: CDR1 DFQATT, CDR2 SNEGSKA (reference sequence). V lost 6 bases and J lost 6, with 12 bases in between. The CDR3 is 11 amino acids. The CDR3 here is CSARQPGEQYF. Written as DNA, the CDR3 is TGCAGTGCCCGCCAACCCGGCGAGCAGTACTTC.

This clone appeared once. This chain uses TRBV5-4 with TRBJ2-7, with a possible D match to TRBD2 (6 bases). Germline assignment: CDR1 SGHNT and CDR2 YYREEE (reference sequence). This CDR3 has 12 residues. The V end lost 3 bases, the J end lost 7 bases, and 11 bases lay between the germline ends. CDR3 region: CASSWDSGEQYF. The CDR3 DNA sequence: TGTGCCAGCAGCTGGGACTCGGGTGAGCAGTACTTC.

This chain connects TRBV2 to TRBJ1-5; a possible D gene is TRBD1 (5 bases). In germline, CDR1 is SNHLY, CDR2 FYNNEI. The V and J ends lost 10 bases and 4 bases respectively, with 14 bases between them. CDR3 length equals 13 residues. In DNA, the CDR3 is TGTGCCACCGACGACAAGGGGAATCAGCCCCAGCATTTT. This codes for CATDDKGNQPQHF.

The V and J genes are TRBV13 and TRBJ2-7, with TRBD2 matching 11 bases. V gave up 3 bases and J gave up 4 bases; unmatched junction bases: 11. CDR3 length: 17 amino acids. CDR1 and CDR2 from the germline V gene are PRHDT and FYEKMQ (reference sequence). The CDR3 DNA follows: TGTGCCAGCAGCTTTAGACTAGCGGGGCTTCTTCTTTACGAGCAGTACTTC. Translating it yields CASSFRLAGLLLYEQYF. Supplemented by reference TRBV13 and TRBJ2-7, the full variable domain reads AAGVIQSPRHLIKEKRETATLKCYPIPRHDTVYWYQQGPGQDPQFLISFYEKMQSDKGSIPDRFSAQQFSDYHSELNMSSLELGDSALYFCASSFRLAGLLLYEQYFGPGTRLTVT.

The chain joins TRBV27 to TRBJ2-7, with TRBD2 identical over 7 bases. This CDR3 is built from 13 residues. Per the germline V gene, CDR1 is MNHEY and CDR2 is SMNVEV (reference sequence). J was trimmed by 2 bases and V by 5 bases; bases with no gene match: 3. CDR3 protein: CASSLAATYEQYF. The CDR3 nucleotides are TGTGCCAGCAGTCTAGCGGCTACCTACGAGCAGTACTTC.

J is TRBJ2-5 and V is TRBV12-5, with no clear D. Germline lookup yields CDR1 LGHNT and CDR2 FRNRAP. Trimming stripped 0 bases from V and 5 bases from J, with 4 bases between. The CDR3 runs to 12 residues. The CDR3 bases are TGTGCTAGTGGTTTGGTAGGCGAGACCCAGTACTTC. Its translation: CASGLVGETQYF.

The V and J genes are TRBV7-9 and TRBJ2-3; 8 nucleotides agree with TRBD1. The junction had 10 bases not matched to a gene; V was cut back by 5 bases and J by 0 bases. In germline, CDR1 is SEHNR, CDR2 FQNEAQ (reference sequence). CDR3 length: 17 amino acids. The CDR3, as DNA: TGTGCCAGCAGCCCCCCCCTGGACAGGGCGAGCACAGATACGCAGTATTTT. Translation: CASSPPLDRASTDTQYF.

This chain joins TRBV29-1 and TRBJ2-7; tentatively, D is TRBD2 (5 bases). This CDR3 region has 15 residues. CDR1 is SQVTM and CDR2 is ANQGSEA in the germline V gene. Trimming cost V 3 bases and J 3 bases, with 18 bases left between them. The CDR3 loop reads CSVEADASPVYEQYF. DNA for the CDR3: TGCAGCGTTGAGGCGGACGCTAGCCCAGTCTACGAGCAGTACTTC.

The chain joins TRBV11-3 to TRBJ2-1; 7 nucleotides align to TRBD2. The length of the CDR3 is 14 residues. After removal of 5 bases from V and 3 bases from J, the junction contained 4 bases not matched to a gene. Germline V gene data show CDR1 as SGHNT and CDR2 as YENEEA. This chain's CDR3 is CASSRDYNYNEQFF. The CDR3 DNA reads TGTGCCAGCAGCCGGGACTATAACTACAATGAGCAGTTCTTC.

DNA of the CDR3: TGCGCCAGCAGCTACCCCAGGGGGGAGGCGGGCAATGAGCAGTTCTTC. It yields the protein CASSYPRGEAGNEQFF. The chain links TRBV5-1 to TRBJ2-1, with D possibly being TRBD1 (7 bases). There are 16 residues in the CDR3. Trimming stripped 3 bases from V and 6 bases from J, with 19 bases between. CDR1 SGHRS and CDR2 YFSETQ come from the germline V gene.

This chain connects TRBV27 to TRBJ2-7; TRBD2 matches at 8 bases. The germline gives CDR1 MNHEY, CDR2 SMNVEV (reference sequence). J lost 5 bases, V lost 9 bases, and 9 bases had no gene match. CDR3 length: 13 amino acids. CDR3 bases: TGTGCCAGTCGCCCCGGGAGGGCCCACGAGCAGTACTTC. It is translated as CASRPGRAHEQYF.

CDR3 sequence (DNA): TGTGCCAGCAGCGGAAATCCGGATGGCTACACCTTC. Translating gives CASSGNPDGYTF. J is TRBJ1-2 and V is TRBV9; no firm D call. The CDR3 runs 12 residues. Trimming took off 3 bases at V and 6 bases at J, with 9 bases between the two ends. Germline CDR1 SGDLS, CDR2 YYNGEE.